The entry below gives a single TCR beta chain sequence along with its context. Its antigen is unidentified. Treatment of the sample: approximately 10-day PBMC culture with coronavirus spike peptide pools or control peptides (ViraFEST assay). This specimen comes from a study of vaccination and CD4 T cells after COVID-19. Study at large: Post-diagnosis, post-COVID samples were collected after a median about 95 days, ranging 35 to 161. As a positive control, some control cultures were given a CEFX pool, while others were given an HIV-1 Nef pool or no peptide.

CD4+ T cells that had been cultured provided DNA sequenced with the Oncomine TCR Beta short-read assay. Each CDR3 protein is one row after TCRdb ran MiXCR on the PCR reads. Found here are roughly 2,000 distinct CDR3 sequences, around 26% of them singletons; the top ten hold about 53%. The CDR3 has 13 residues. CDR1 is MNHNS and CDR2 is SASEGT in the germline V gene. Between the trimmed V and J ends, which lost 4 bases and 0 bases, there was a span of 5 bases. The material was CD4+ T cells from blood, cultured in vitro, obtained after SARS-CoV-2 vaccination. J is TRBJ2-3 and V is TRBV6-1; D not resolved. The TCR originated in a human donor who had recovered from COVID-19. DNA for the CDR3: TGTGCCAGCAGTGTATATAGCACAGATACGCAGTATTTT. It encodes CASSVYSTDTQYF.